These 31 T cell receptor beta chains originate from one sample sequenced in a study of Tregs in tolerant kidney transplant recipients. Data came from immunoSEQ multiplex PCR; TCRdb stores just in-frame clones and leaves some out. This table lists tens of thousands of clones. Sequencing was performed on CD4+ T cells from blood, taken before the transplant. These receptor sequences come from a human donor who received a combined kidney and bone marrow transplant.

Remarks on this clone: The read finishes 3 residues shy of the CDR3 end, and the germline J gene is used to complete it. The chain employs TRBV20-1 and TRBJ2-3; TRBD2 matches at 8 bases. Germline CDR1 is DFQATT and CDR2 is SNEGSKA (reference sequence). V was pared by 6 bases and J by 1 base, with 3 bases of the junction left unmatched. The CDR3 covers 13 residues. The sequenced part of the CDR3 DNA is TGCAGTGCGCCGACTAGCGGCACAGATACG. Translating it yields CSAPTSGTDT. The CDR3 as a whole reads CSAPTSGTDTQYF.

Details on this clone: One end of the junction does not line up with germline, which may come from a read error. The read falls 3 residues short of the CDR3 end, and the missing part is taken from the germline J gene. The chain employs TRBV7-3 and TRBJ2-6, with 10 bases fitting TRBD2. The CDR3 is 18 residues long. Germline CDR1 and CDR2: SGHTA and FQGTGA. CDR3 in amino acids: CASSITSGASSGANVLTF. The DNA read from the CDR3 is TGTGCCAGCAGCATAACTAGCGGGGCCAGCTCTGGGGCCAACGTC.

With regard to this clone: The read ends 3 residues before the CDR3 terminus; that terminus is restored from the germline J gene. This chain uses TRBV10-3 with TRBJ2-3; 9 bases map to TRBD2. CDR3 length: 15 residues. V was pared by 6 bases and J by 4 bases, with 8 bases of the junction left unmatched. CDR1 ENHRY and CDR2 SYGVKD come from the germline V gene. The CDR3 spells CAIRGGTSPPDTQYF. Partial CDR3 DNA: TGTGCCATCAGAGGTGGGACTAGCCCCCCAGATACG.

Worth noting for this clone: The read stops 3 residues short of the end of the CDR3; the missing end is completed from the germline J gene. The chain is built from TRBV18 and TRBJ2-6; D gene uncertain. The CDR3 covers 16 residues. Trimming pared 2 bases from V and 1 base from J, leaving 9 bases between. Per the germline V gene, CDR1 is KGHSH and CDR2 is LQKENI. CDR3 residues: CASSPLERSGANVLTF. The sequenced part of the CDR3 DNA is TGTGCCAGCTCACCATTAGAACGTTCTGGGGCCAACGTC.

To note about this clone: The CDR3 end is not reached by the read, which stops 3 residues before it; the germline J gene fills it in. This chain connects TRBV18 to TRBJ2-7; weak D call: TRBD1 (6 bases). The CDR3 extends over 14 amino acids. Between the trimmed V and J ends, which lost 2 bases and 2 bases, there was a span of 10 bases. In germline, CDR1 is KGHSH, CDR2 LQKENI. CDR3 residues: CASSPTQGPYEQYF. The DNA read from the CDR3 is TGTGCCAGCTCACCAACACAGGGTCCCTACGAG. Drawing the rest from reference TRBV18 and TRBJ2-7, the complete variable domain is NAGVMQNPRHLVRRRGQEARLRCSPMKGHSHVYWYRQLPEEGLKFMVYLQKENIIDESGMPKERFSAEFPKEGPSILRIQQVVRGDSAAYFCASSPTQGPYEQYFGPGTRLTVT.

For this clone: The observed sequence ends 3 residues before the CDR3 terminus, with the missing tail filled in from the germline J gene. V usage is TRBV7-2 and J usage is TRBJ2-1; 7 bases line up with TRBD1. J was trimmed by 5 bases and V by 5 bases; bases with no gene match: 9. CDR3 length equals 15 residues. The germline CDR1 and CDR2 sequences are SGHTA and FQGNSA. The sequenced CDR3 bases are TGTGCCAGCAGCCTACCGGGACAGACACACAATGAG. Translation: CASSLPGQTHNE. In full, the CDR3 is CASSLPGQTHNEQFF.

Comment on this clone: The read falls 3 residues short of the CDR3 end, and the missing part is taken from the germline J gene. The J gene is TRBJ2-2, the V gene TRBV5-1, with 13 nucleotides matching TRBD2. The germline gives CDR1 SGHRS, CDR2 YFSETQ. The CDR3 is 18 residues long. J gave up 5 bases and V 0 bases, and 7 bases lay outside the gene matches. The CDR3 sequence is CASSLVLGLAGSTGELFF. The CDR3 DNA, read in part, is TGCGCCAGCAGCTTGGTTCTGGGACTAGCGGGATCTACCGGGGAG.

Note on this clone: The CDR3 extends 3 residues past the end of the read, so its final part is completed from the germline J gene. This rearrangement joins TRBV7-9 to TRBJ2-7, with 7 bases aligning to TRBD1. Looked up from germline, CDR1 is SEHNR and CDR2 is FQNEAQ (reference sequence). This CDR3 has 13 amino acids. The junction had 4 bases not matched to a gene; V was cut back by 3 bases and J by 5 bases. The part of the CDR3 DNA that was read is TGTGCCAGCAGCTTTGGGGACAGAAACGAG. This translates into CASSFGDRNE. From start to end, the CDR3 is CASSFGDRNEQYF.

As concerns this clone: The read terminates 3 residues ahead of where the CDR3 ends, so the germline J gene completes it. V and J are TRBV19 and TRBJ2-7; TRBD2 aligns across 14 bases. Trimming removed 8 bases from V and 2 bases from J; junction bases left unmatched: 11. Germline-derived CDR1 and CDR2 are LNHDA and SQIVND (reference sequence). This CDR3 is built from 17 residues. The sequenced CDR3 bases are TGTGCCAGTCTCGGACTAGCGGGAGGCATATTCGCCTACGAG. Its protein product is CASLGLAGGIFAYE. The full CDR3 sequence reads CASLGLAGGIFAYEQYF.

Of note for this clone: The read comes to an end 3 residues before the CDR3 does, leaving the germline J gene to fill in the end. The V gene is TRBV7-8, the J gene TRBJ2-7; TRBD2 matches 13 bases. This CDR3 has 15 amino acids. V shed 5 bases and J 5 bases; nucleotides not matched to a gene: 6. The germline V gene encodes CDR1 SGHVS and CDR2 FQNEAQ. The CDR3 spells CASSITSGRADEQYF. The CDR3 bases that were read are TGTGCCAGCAGCATTACTAGCGGGAGGGCCGACGAG.

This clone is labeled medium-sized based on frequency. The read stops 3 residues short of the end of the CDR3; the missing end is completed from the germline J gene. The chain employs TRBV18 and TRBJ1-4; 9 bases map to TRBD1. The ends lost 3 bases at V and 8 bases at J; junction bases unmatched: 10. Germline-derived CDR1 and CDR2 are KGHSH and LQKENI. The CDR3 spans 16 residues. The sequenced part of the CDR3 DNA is TGTGCCAGCTCACCCGGGGCTGGGACAGGGTTGGAAAAA. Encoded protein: CASSPGAGTGLEK. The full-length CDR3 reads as CASSPGAGTGLEKLFF.

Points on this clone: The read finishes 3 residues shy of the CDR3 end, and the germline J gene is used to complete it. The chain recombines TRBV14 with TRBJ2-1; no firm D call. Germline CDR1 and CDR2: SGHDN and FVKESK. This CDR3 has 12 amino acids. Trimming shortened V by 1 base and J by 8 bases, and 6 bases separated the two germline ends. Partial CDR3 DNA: TGTGCCAGCAGCCAAGGAAGGTATGAG. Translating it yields CASSQGRYE. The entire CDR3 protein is CASSQGRYEQFF. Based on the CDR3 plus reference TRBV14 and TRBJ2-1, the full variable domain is EAGVTQFPSHSVIEKGQTVTLRCDPISGHDNLYWYRRVMGKEIKFLLHFVKESKQDESGMPNNRFLAERTGGTYSTLKVQPAELEDSGVYFCASSQGRYEQFFGPGTRLTVL.

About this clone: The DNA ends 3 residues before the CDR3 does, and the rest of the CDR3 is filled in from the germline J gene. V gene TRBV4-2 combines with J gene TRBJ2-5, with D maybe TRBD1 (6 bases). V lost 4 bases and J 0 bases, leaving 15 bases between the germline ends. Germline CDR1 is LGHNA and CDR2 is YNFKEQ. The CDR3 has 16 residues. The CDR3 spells CASSPVGGTYQETQYF. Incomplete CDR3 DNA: TGTGCCAGCAGCCCCGTAGGGGGTACGTACCAAGAGACC.

CDR3: CASNPDSNNEQFF. The part of the CDR3 DNA that was read is TGTGCCAGCAACCCCGACAGTAACAATGAG. The rearrangement joins TRBV7-2 to TRBJ2-1, with D possibly matching TRBD1 (5 bases). With the read ending 3 residues before the CDR3 end, the germline J gene is used to fill in that end. Trimming took 7 bases from V and 5 from J, leaving 12 bases between them. There are 13 residues in the CDR3. The germline CDR1 and CDR2 sequences are SGHTA and FQGNSA.

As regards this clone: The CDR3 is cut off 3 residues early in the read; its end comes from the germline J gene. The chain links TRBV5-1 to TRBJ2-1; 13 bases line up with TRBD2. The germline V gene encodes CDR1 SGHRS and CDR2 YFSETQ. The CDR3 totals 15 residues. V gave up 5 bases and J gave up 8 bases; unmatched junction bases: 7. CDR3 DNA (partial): TGCGCCAGCAGGCCTACTAGCGGGAGGGCCTATGAG. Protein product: CASRPTSGRAYE. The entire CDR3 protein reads CASRPTSGRAYEQFF.

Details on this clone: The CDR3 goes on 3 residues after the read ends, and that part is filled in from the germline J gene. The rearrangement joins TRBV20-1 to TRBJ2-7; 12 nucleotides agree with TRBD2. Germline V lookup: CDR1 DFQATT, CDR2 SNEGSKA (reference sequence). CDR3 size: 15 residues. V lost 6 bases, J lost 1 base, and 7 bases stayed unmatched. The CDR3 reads CSAEMTSGSSYEQYF. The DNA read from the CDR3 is TGCAGTGCAGAAATGACTAGCGGGAGTTCCTACGAG.

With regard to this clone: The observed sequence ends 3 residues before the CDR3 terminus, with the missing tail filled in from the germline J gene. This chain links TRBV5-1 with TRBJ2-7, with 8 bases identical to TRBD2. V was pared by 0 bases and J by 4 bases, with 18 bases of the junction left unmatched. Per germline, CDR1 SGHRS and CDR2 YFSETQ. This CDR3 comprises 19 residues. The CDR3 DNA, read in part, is TGCGCCAGCAGCTTGGCCCCGGGAGGAGGAAGCGGGAGCGGGTACGAG. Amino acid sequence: CASSLAPGGGSGSGYE. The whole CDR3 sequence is CASSLAPGGGSGSGYEQYF.

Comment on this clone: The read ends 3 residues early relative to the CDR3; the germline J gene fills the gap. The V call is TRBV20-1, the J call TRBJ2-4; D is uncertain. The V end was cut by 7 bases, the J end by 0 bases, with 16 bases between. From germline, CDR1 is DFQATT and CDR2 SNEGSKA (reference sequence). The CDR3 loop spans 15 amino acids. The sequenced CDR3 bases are TGCAGTGTTCCACTGAACCGGGTAGCCAAAAACATT. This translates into CSVPLNRVAKNI. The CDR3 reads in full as CSVPLNRVAKNIQYF.

The CDR3 region is CSTGLTSNQPQHF. Partial CDR3 DNA: TGCAGCACAGGATTAACTAGCAATCAGCCC. This sequence joins TRBV20-1 and TRBJ1-5; maybe TRBD1 (5 bases). Read data end 3 residues before the CDR3 end; the end is taken from the germline J gene. The CDR3 has 13 amino acids. Per germline, CDR1 DFQATT and CDR2 SNEGSKA (reference sequence).

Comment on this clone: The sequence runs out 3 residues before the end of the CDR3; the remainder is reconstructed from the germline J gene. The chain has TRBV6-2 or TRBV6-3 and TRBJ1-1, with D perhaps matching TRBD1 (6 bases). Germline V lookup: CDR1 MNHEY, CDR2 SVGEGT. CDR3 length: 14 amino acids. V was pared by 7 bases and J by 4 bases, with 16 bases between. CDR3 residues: CASNQGGAVTEAFF. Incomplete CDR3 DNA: TGTGCCAGCAACCAAGGGGGGGCGGTCACTGAA.

The CDR3 region is CASSYNRGPGNTIYF. The DNA read from the CDR3 is TGTGCCAGCAGCTATAACAGGGGGCCTGGAAACACC. The rearrangement links TRBV5-6 to TRBJ1-3, with 9 bases matching TRBD1. Sequencing ends 3 residues short of the CDR3 end; the germline J gene provides the rest. The CDR3 has 15 residues. The J segment lost 2 bases and the V segment lost 3 bases, leaving 3 bases of the junction unmatched. Germline values: CDR1 SGHDT, CDR2 YYEEEE.

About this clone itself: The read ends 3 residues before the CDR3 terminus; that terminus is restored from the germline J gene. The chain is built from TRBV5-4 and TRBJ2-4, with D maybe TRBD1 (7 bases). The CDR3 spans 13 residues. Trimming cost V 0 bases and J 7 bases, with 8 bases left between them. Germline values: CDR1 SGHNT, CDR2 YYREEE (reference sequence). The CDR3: CASSLAGGNIQYF. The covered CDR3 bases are TGTGCCAGCAGCTTGGCAGGGGGGAACATT.

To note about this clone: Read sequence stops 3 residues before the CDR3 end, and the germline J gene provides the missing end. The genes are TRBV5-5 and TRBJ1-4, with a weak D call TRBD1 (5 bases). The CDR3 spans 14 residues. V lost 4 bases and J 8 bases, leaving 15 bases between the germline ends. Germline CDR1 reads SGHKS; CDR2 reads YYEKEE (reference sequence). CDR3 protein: CASSPTGPREKLFF. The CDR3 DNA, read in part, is TGTGCCAGCAGCCCCACAGGCCCCCGGGAAAAA.

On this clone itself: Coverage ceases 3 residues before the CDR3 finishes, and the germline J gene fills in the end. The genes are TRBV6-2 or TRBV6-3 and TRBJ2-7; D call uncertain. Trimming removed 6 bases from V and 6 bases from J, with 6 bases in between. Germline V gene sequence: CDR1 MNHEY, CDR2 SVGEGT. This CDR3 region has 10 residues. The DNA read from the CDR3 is TGTGCCAGCAGCCTTATCGAG. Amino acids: CASSLIE. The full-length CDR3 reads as CASSLIEQYF.

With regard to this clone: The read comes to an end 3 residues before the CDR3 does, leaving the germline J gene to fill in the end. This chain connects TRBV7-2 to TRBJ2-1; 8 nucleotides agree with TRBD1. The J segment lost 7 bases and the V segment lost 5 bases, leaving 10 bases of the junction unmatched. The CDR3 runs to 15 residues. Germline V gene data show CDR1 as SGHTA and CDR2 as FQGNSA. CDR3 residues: CASSPETGARNEQFF. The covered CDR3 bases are TGTGCCAGCAGCCCAGAGACAGGGGCGAGGAATGAG.

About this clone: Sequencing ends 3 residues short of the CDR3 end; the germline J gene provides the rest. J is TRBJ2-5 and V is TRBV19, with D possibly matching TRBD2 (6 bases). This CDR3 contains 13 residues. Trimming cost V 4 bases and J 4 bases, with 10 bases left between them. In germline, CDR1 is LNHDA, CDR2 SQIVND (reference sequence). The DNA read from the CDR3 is TGTGCCAGTAGTACCTCGGGGGTAGAGACC. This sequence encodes CASSTSGVET. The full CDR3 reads CASSTSGVETQYF. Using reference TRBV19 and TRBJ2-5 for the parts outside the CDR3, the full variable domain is DGGITQSPKYLFRKEGQNVTLSCEQNLNHDAMYWYRQDPGQGLRLIYYSQIVNDFQKGDIAEGYSVSREKKESFPLTVTSAQKNPTAFYLCASSTSGVETQYFGPGTRLLVL.

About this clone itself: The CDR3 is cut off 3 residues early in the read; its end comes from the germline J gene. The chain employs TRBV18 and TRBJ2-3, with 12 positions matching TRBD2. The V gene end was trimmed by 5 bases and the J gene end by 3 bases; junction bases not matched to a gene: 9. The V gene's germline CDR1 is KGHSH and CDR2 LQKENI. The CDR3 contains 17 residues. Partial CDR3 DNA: TGTGCCAGCTCAACAAACTTACTAGCGGGAGGTACAGATACG. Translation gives CASSTNLLAGGTDT. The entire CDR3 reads CASSTNLLAGGTDTQYF.

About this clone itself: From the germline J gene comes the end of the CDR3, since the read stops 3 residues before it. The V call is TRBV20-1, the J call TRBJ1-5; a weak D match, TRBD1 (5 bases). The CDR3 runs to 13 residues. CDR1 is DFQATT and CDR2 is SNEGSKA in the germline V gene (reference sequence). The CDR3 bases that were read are TGCAGCGGGGGACCTAATAGCAATCAGCCC. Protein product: CSGGPNSNQP. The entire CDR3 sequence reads CSGGPNSNQPQHF.

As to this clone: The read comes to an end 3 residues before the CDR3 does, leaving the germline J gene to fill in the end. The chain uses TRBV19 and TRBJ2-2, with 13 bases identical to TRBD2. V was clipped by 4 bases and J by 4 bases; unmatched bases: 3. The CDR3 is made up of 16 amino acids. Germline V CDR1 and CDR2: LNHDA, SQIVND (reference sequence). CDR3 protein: CASSTRLAGGTGELFF. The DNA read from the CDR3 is TGTGCCAGTAGTACCCGACTAGCGGGAGGCACCGGGGAG.

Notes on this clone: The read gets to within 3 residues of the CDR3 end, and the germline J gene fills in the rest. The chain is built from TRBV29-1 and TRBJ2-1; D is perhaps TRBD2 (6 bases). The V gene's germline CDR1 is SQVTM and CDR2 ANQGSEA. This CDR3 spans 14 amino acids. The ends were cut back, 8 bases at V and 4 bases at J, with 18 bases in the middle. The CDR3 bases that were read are TGCAGCTTTGCCTCCGGGACTTATTACAATGAG. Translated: CSFASGTYYNE. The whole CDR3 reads CSFASGTYYNEQFF.

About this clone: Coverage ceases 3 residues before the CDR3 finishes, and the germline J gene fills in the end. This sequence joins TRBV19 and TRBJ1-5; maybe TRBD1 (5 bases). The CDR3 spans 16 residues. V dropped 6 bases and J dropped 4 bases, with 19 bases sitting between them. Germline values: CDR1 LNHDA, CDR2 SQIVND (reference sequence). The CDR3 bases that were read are TGTGCCAGTAGGACGGACCGGACACTCCAAAATCAGCCC. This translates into CASRTDRTLQNQP. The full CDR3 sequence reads CASRTDRTLQNQPQHF.